The rows below give T cell receptor beta chains drawn from one sample of a study of early T cells in non-severe SARS-CoV-2 infection. TCRdb analysed the 5' RACE reads with MiXCR anew, one entry per CDR3 protein. Of fewer than 80,000 distinct CDR3 sequences listed, roughly a tenth are singletons. Sequencing input: whole blood. These receptors were taken from an adult who was a healthcare worker with PCR-confirmed SARS-CoV-2 infection or an uninfected control (not recorded which). CDR3s include the opening cysteine and the closing phenylalanine or tryptophan. A D gene is named only where the DNA matches it firmly. Size is omitted from some rows. Given values are once, few, many or a class for expanded clones.

clone_size | d_call | j_call | v_call | cdr3_nt | cdr3_aa
NA | TRBD2 | TRBJ2-3 | TRBV12-3/TRBV12-4 | TGTGCCAGCAGTTTGTTGGCGGGAGGGCCGATTATCACAGATACGCAGTATTTT | CASSLLAGGPIITDTQYF
NA | NA | TRBJ2-1 | TRBV11-2 | TGTGCCAGCAGCTTAGTGACTCTCTCCGACAATGAGCAGTTCTTC | CASSLVTLSDNEQFF
many | TRBD2 | TRBJ2-7 | TRBV20-1 | TGCAGTGCTAACCCTACTAGCGAGACCTACGAGCAGTACTTC | CSANPTSETYEQYF
many | NA | TRBJ1-5 | TRBV7-9 | TGTGCCAGCAGCTCTACAGGAGAAGGGAATCAGCCCCAGCATTTT | CASSSTGEGNQPQHF
many | TRBD2 | TRBJ2-5 | TRBV6-5 | TGTGCCAGCAGGGGGACTAGCGCCACTCAAGAGACCCAGTACTTC | CASRGTSATQETQYF
NA | TRBD2 | TRBJ2-1 | TRBV30 | TGTGCCTGGAGTGCAAGGACTAGCGGGAGGGGCAATGAGCAGTTCTTC | CAWSARTSGRGNEQFF
many | NA | TRBJ2-5 | TRBV3-1 | TGTGCCAGCAGCCAAGAACGGGGCTACGGGACCCAGTACTTC | CASSQERGYGTQYF
few | TRBD1 | TRBJ2-2 | TRBV29-1 | TGCAGCGTCCGGGGCGGACAGGGCGCGAACACCGGGGAGCTGTTTTTT | CSVRGGQGANTGELFF
few | NA | TRBJ2-7 | TRBV7-9 | TGTGCCAGCAGCCTTGGCCCGGGAGCCACCCACGAGCAGTACTTC | CASSLGPGATHEQYF
few | NA | TRBJ1-2 | TRBV11-2 | TGTGCCAGCAGCCCGGGACTTTCTGCGAACTATGGCTACACCTTC | CASSPGLSANYGYTF
few | NA | TRBJ1-5 | TRBV5-1 | TGCGCCAGCATTCCTCGGCGGGACCATAGGGGCAATCAGCCCCAGCATTTT | CASIPRRDHRGNQPQHF
few | NA | TRBJ2-1 | TRBV5-4 | TGTGCCAGCAGCAGGGGGGGGCCCTACAATGAGCAGTTCTTC | CASSRGGPYNEQFF
NA | TRBD1 | TRBJ2-2 | TRBV5-1 | TGCGCCAGCACGGGACAGGGAGCCACCGGGGAGCTGTTTTTT | CASTGQGATGELFF
many | TRBD1 | TRBJ1-3 | TRBV7-9 | TGTGCCAGCAGCGGGAGGACAGGGGCTTACTCTGGAAACACCATATATTTT | CASSGRTGAYSGNTIYF
NA | TRBD1 | TRBJ1-4 | TRBV7-3 | TGTGCCAGCAGCCACAAGGACAGGGGGCCTGAAAAACTGTTTTTT | CASSHKDRGPEKLFF
many | TRBD1 | TRBJ2-7 | TRBV10-3 | TGTGCCATCAGTAGGGACAGGGCCTACGAGCAGTACTTC | CAISRDRAYEQYF
many | TRBD1 | TRBJ1-2 | TRBV6-1 | TGTGCCAGCAGTCAGGACAGGGAGAATGGCTACACCTTC | CASSQDRENGYTF
NA | TRBD2 | TRBJ2-1 | TRBV18 | TGTGCCAGCTCACTGACGCCGGGACTAGCAAAAGTGGGAATTTTTACGAATGAGCAGTTCTTC | CASSLTPGLAKVGIFTNEQFF
once | NA | TRBJ2-1 | TRBV5-4 | TGTGCCAGCAGCTTGGTGGCCGTCTCCTACAATGAGCAGTTCTTC | CASSLVAVSYNEQFF
many | TRBD1 | TRBJ2-3 | TRBV20-1 | TGCAGTGCTCCCCCAGGGACAGGGCCACCCTCTGGCACAGATACGCAGTATTTT | CSAPPGTGPPSGTDTQYF
few | NA | TRBJ2-7 | TRBV20-1 | TGCAGTGCTATCCCGGGGGCCGGGGGAACCTACGAGCAGTACTTC | CSAIPGAGGTYEQYF
NA | TRBD1 | TRBJ1-2 | TRBV7-2 | TGTGCCAGCAGCCGAACCGGCAGGGGGTCCGGAACAGAAACCTATGGCTACACCTTC | CASSRTGRGSGTETYGYTF
few | NA | TRBJ2-4 | TRBV6-1 | TGTGCCAGCAAACAGACTAGTACGGACATTCAGTACTTC | CASKQTSTDIQYF
NA | TRBD2 | TRBJ2-3 | TRBV24-1 | TGTGCCACCAGTGATCAACTAGCGGGGGGAATAGATACGCAGTATTTT | CATSDQLAGGIDTQYF
few | NA | TRBJ2-3 | TRBV5-1 | TGCGCCAGCAGCTTGGATCTTCGGGGCACAGATACGCAGTATTTT | CASSLDLRGTDTQYF
few | NA | TRBJ2-1 | TRBV11-2 | TGTGCCAGCAGGCAACCCTTTTTGGGCAGGCAGTACAATGAGCAGTTCTTC | CASRQPFLGRQYNEQFF
many | NA | TRBJ1-2 | TRBV11-2 | TGTGCCAGCAGGGATTTATATGGCTACACCTTC | CASRDLYGYTF
many | NA | TRBJ1-5 | TRBV20-1 | TGCAGTGCTAGAGCGGCAGACTATAGCAATCAGCCCCAGCATTTT | CSARAADYSNQPQHF
many | NA | TRBJ2-5 | TRBV11-2 | TGTGCCAGCAGCCCAAAAGCGGTCGCACAAGAGACCCAGTACTTC | CASSPKAVAQETQYF
NA | TRBD1 | TRBJ2-6 | TRBV9 | TGTGCCAGCAGCGTTGGACAGGGCTCTGGGGCCAACGTCCTGACTTTC | CASSVGQGSGANVLTF
few | TRBD2 | TRBJ2-1 | TRBV14 | TGTGCCAGCAGCCAACCATTTAGCGGGAGGCCTGATGAGCAGTTCTTC | CASSQPFSGRPDEQFF
few | NA | TRBJ2-2 | TRBV5-6 | TGTGCCAGCAGCTTTTACGGGAGGGAGCTGTTTTTT | CASSFYGRELFF